This TCR beta chain was sequenced in a study of blood T cell repertoires in COVID-19. Study as a whole: The study drew acute and convalescent COVID-19 samples from the United States, Italy and Spain. The cDNA or gDNA used as material had been derived from T cells, B-cell-depleted T cells, or PBMCs.

Per the original methods: Scientists estimated how many nucleated cells there were by amplifying reference gene primers. Assay: immunoSEQ multiplex PCR; the TCRdb copy retains only in-frame clones and omits some. D and trimming come from the DNA, and the V and J calls and clone size come from that table. The table has approximately 250,000 clones, about 86% seen once. Germline lookup yields CDR1 MNHNS and CDR2 SASEGT. This CDR3 has 17 residues. Trimming took 4 bases from V and 0 from J, leaving 17 bases between them. The V call is TRBV6-1, the J call TRBJ2-3; a weak D match, TRBD2 (5 bases). Material: peripheral blood. The source is a man between 18 and 35 years old with active or convalescent COVID-19. In nucleotides, the CDR3 is TGTGCCAGCAGTGTTTCGGGGATTACCCCTAGCACAGATACGCAGTATTTT. Protein: CASSVSGITPSTDTQYF.